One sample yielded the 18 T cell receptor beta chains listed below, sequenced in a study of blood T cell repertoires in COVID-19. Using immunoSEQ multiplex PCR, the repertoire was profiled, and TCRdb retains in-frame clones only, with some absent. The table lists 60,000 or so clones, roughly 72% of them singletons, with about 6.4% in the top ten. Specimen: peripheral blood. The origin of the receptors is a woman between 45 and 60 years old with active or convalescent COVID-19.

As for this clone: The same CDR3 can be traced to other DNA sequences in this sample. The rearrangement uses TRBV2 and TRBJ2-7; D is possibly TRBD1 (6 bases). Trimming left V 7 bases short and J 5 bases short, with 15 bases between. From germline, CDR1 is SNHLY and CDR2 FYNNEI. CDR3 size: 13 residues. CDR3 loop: CASNRDRENEQYF. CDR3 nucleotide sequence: TGTGCCAGCAACAGGGATAGAGAGAACGAGCAGTACTTC.

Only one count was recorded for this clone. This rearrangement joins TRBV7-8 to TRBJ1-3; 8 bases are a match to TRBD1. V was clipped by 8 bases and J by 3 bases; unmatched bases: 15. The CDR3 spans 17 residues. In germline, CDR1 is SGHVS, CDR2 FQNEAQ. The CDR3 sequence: CASRSIDRGAGGNTIYF. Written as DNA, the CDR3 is TGTGCCAGCCGGAGTATCGACAGGGGCGCCGGTGGAAACACCATATATTTT.

CDR3 protein: CASSPGLAGVRETQYF. The CDR3 DNA is TGCGCCAGCAGCCCGGGACTAGCGGGAGTGCGAGAGACCCAGTACTTC. This rearrangement joins TRBV5-1 to TRBJ2-5, with 14 positions matching TRBD2. Germline CDR1 reads SGHRS; CDR2 reads YFSETQ. With 4 bases clipped from V and 4 bases from J, the junction kept 6 bases outside the gene matches. The length of the CDR3 is 16 residues.

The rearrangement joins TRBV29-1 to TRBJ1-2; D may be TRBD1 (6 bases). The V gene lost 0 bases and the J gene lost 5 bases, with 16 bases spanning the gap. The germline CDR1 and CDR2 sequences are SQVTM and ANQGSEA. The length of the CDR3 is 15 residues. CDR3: CSVEDRGTGKYGYTF. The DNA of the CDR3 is TGCAGCGTTGAAGATCGGGGAACAGGGAAATATGGCTACACCTTC.

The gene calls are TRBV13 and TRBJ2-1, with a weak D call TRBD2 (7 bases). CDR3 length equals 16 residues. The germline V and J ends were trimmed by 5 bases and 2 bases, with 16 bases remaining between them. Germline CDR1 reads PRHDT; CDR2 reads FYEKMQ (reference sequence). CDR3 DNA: TGTGCCAGCAGCCCCCGAGGGGGGGGAGCCTACAATGAGCAGTTCTTC. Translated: CASSPRGGGAYNEQFF.

CDR3 sequence reads: CASSVGAGAGYTF. For the CDR3, the DNA is TGTGCCAGCAGCGTAGGGGCAGGGGCAGGCTACACCTTC. The J gene is TRBJ1-2, the V gene TRBV9; weak D call: TRBD1 (6 bases). CDR1 and CDR2 (germline): SGDLS, YYNGEE. The CDR3 is 13 amino acids. Trimming removed 0 bases at V and 8 bases at J, with 11 bases between. The full variable domain, completed using reference TRBV9 and TRBJ1-2, is DSGVTQTPKHLITATGQRVTLRCSPRSGDLSVYWYQQSLDQGLQFLIQYYNGEERAKGNILERFSAQQFPDLHSELNLSSLELGDSALYFCASSVGAGAGYTFGSGTRLTVV.

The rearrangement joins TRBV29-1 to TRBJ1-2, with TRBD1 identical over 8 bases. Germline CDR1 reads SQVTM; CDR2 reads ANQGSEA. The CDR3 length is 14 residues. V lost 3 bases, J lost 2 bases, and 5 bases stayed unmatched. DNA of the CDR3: TGCAGCGTTGAGGGGCAGGGGGCCAACTATGGCTACACCTTC. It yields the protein CSVEGQGANYGYTF.

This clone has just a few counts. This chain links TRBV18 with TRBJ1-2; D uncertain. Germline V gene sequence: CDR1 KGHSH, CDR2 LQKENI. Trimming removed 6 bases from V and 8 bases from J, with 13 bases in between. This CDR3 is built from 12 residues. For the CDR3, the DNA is TGTGCCAGCTCCACGGCGGGTTACGGCTACACCTTC. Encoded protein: CASSTAGYGYTF.

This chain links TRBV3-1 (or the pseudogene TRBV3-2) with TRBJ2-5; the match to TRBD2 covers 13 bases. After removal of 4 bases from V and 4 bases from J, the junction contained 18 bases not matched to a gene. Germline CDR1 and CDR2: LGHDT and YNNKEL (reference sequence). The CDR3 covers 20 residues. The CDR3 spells CASSLKVHRRGLAGTETQYF. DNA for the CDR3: TGTGCCAGCAGCCTCAAAGTCCACCGCCGGGGACTAGCGGGAACAGAGACCCAGTACTTC.

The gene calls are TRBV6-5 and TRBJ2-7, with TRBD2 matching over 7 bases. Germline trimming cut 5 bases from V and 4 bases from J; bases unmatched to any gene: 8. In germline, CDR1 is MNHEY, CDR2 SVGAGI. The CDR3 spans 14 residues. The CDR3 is CASSLRGGIYEQYF. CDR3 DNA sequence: TGTGCCAGCAGTCTAAGGGGAGGGATTTACGAGCAGTACTTC.

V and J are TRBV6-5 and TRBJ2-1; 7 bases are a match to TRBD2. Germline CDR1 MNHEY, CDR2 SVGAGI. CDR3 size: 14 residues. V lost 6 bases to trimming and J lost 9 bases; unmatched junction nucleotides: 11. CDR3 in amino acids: CASRTGEGIGEQFF. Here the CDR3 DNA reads TGTGCCAGCAGAACGGGGGAGGGGATAGGTGAGCAGTTCTTC.

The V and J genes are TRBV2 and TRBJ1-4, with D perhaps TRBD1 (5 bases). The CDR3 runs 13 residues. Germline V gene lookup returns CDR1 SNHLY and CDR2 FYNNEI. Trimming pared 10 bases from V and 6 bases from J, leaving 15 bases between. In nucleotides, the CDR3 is TGTGCCACCACCGGGGGGTTGTATGAAAAACTGTTTTTT. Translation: CATTGGLYEKLFF.

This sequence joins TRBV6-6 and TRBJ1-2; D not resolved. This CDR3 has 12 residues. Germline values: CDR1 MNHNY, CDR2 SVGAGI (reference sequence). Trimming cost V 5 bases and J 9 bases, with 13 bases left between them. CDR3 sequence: CASSPPAGSYTF. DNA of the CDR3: TGTGCCAGCAGTCCCCCGGCGGGGAGCTACACCTTC.

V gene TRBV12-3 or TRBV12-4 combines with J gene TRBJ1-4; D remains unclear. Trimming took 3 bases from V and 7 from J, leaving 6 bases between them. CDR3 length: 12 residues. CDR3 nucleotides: TGTGCCAGCAGTTTTAAGAGTGAAAAACTGTTTTTT. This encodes CASSFKSEKLFF.

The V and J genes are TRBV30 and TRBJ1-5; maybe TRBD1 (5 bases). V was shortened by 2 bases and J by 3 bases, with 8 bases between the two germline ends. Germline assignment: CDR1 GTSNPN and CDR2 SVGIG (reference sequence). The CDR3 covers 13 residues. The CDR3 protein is CAWSTGNNQPQHF. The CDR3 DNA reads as TGTGCCTGGAGTACAGGTAACAATCAGCCCCAGCATTTT.

CDR3 region: CASSSSGNAGNTIYF. The CDR3 DNA reads as TGTGCCAGCAGTTCGTCAGGGAACGCTGGAAACACCATATATTTT. V usage is TRBV6-5 and J usage is TRBJ1-3; D may be TRBD1 (5 bases). Per germline, CDR1 MNHEY and CDR2 SVGAGI. This CDR3 is 15 amino acids long. Trimming removed 4 bases at V and 2 bases at J, with 12 bases between.

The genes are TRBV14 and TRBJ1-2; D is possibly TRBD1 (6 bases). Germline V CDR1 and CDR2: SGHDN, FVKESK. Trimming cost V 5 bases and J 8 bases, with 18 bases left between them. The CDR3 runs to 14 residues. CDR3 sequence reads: CASSSRRGIGGYTF. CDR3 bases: TGTGCCAGCAGCAGCCGCAGGGGAATAGGGGGCTACACCTTC.

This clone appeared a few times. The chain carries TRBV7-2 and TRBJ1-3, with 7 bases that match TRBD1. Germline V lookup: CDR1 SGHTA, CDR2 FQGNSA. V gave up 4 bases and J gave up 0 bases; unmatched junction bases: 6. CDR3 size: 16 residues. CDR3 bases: TGTGCCAGCAGCTCTCCGACAGGGCCCTCTGGAAACACCATATATTTT. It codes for CASSSPTGPSGNTIYF.